This TCR beta chain is drawn from a study of blood T cell repertoires in COVID-19 (dated by TCRdb to the early 2020s). In terms of the full investigation: Samples covering the acute and convalescent phases of COVID-19 were provided by collaborators in the United States, Italy and Spain. The prospective study material was composed of cDNA or gDNA derived from T cells, B-cell-depleted T cells, or PBMCs. The dataset comprised deeply sampled blood TCRbeta repertoires from subjects exposed to, actively infected with, or recovered from COVID-19. The repertoires were made available in a free public database intended to serve as a resource for research on the immune response to SARS-CoV-2. The samples were drawn from two sources: the first 160 participants of the ongoing ImmuneRACE study, and over 950 subjects contributed by 6 global collaborators. Sample metadata almost always included a de-identified subject ID, COVID-19 status, age in years and sex. HLA class I and class II types, where available, came from metadata supplied by the sample provider rather than from assay-based typing. Results and caveats for the whole study, not just this receptor: The quantity of clinical and demographic metadata differed by source and by participant and was supplied without curation.

TCRbeta CDR3 regions were amplified from genomic DNA by means of the immunoSEQ Assay, a bias-controlled multiplex PCR. The paper's data handling went like this. The number of nucleated cells in each sample was estimated from the amplification of reference gene primers within the assay. To quantify the absolute abundance of each unique TCRbeta CDR3 rearrangement, sequence reads were collapsed and filtered. For each sample, productive Simpson clonality was calculated as the square root of Simpson's diversity index across productive rearrangements. TCRdb's version of the immuneACCESS table is confined to in-frame rearrangements and falls short of the full clone set. An unresolved V gene accounts for under half of the shortfall where checked; the remainder is of unknown origin. V, J and clone size are taken as reported in that table, and D and trimming were inferred from the DNA itself. The sample table contains roughly 99,000 clones; only one count was recorded for approximately 79% of them. The ten largest clonotypes hold less than 20% of the sample.

The collaborating institutions used their own protocols to collect whole blood in K2EDTA tubes. For TCRbeta analysis, collaborators shipped samples in one of three forms: frozen whole blood, isolated PBMCs, or DNA extracted from either of those sample types. To note about this clone: Its antigen specificity is not known. Base qualities were left out, and no much larger clone turns up one base away.

The CDR3 measures 13 amino acids from cysteine to phenylalanine. The kept DNA is CDR3 alone, 39 bases in frame from the first base. CDR1 and CDR2 are read off the germline V gene as MDHEN and SYDVKM. V and J lose 5 bases and 4 bases, and a span of 11 bases separates them. The receptor chain draws on TRBV28 and TRBJ2-5, with the D gene not clear enough to name. The clonotype originates from an elderly woman with active or convalescent COVID-19. Sequencing was carried out using peripheral blood. The CDR3 has the sequence CASSPLLGETQYF. The DNA reads as follows: TGTGCCAGCAGTCCCCTCCTAGGAGAGACCCAGTACTTC.